One and the same sample provided the 21 T cell receptor beta chains below, sequenced in a study of OX40 agonist ivuxolimab in advanced cancers. TCRdb's table, derived via immunoSEQ multiplex PCR, lists solely in-frame clones and lacks some. The sample consists of approximately 31,000 clones, over 85% of them appearing once. The sample was CD4+ or CD8+ T cells sorted from blood, taken in a trial of the OX40 agonist ivuxolimab. All receptors derive from an adult with an advanced solid tumor such as melanoma, head and neck, liver or kidney cancer.

The chain links TRBV6-6 to TRBJ2-1; D uncertain. The ends were cut back, 2 bases at V and 9 bases at J, with 20 bases in the middle. From germline, CDR1 is MNHNY and CDR2 SVGAGI (reference sequence). The CDR3 is made up of 16 amino acids. The CDR3, as DNA: TGTGCCAGCAGTTACGCAAAAGGGCTAGTCGGCGGTGAGCAGTTCTTC. Protein product: CASSYAKGLVGGEQFF.

The rearrangement joins TRBV28 to TRBJ2-7; TRBD1 matches 11 bases. This CDR3 is built from 15 residues. Per the germline V gene, CDR1 is MDHEN and CDR2 is SYDVKM. V was clipped by 4 bases and J by 0 bases; unmatched bases: 2. Here the CDR3 reads CASSSDRGLSYEQYF. The CDR3 bases are TGTGCCAGCAGTTCGGACAGGGGGCTCTCCTACGAGCAGTACTTC.

J is TRBJ1-4 and V is TRBV7-9; 10 nucleotides match TRBD1. The V gene's germline CDR1 is SEHNR and CDR2 FQNEAQ (reference sequence). This CDR3 is built from 17 residues. V lost 5 bases and J lost 3; bases outside the gene matches: 9. As DNA, the CDR3 is TGTGCCAGCAGCGGGCGGGACAGGGGCTTGTCTAATGAAAAACTGTTTTTT. Protein product: CASSGRDRGLSNEKLFF.

The gene calls are TRBV9 and TRBJ1-3, with a possible D match to TRBD1 (5 bases). The CDR3 covers 15 residues. Deletions cut 1 base from V and 0 bases from J, with 8 bases between. Looked up from germline, CDR1 is SGDLS and CDR2 is YYNGEE. For the CDR3, the DNA is TGTGCCAGCAGCGTAAAGGGGAACTCTGGAAACACCATATATTTT. Translating it yields CASSVKGNSGNTIYF.

The sample holds a few counts of this clone. The chain is built from TRBV15 and TRBJ2-2; 8 nucleotides agree with TRBD2. The trim removed 0 bases at V and 4 bases at J, leaving 4 bases unmatched. This CDR3 is 16 amino acids long. Germline CDR1 is LNHNV and CDR2 is YYDKDF (reference sequence). The CDR3 DNA sequence: TGTGCCACCAGCAGAGACCCGGGGGGGCGCACCGGGGAGCTGTTTTTT. As protein: CATSRDPGGRTGELFF.

V usage is TRBV19 and J usage is TRBJ2-4; TRBD1 matches 7 bases. The CDR3 is 18 residues long. V dropped 0 bases and J dropped 0; count of bases not matched to a gene: 8. Germline values: CDR1 LNHDA, CDR2 SQIVND (reference sequence). The CDR3 DNA reads TGTGCCAGTAGTATAGATCGGTGGACAGGTATAGCCAAAAACATTCAGTACTTC. Its protein product is CASSIDRWTGIAKNIQYF.

The chain recombines TRBV4-2 with TRBJ1-5; the D is unclear. The germline V gene encodes CDR1 LGHNA and CDR2 YNFKEQ. Between the trimmed V and J ends, which lost 0 bases and 7 bases, there was a span of 13 bases. The length of the CDR3 is 15 residues. Here the CDR3 reads CASSQDLDGQQPQHF. As DNA, the CDR3 is TGTGCCAGCAGCCAAGATCTCGACGGCCAGCAGCCCCAGCATTTT.

CDR3 nucleotides: TGTGCCAGCAGTGTAACCGGGACAGGGCTCTACGAGCAGTACTTC. Translating gives CASSVTGTGLYEQYF. The chain combines TRBV6-1 with TRBJ2-7; 9 bases fit TRBD1. After removal of 4 bases from V and 3 bases from J, the junction contained 7 bases not matched to a gene. The CDR3 covers 15 residues. The germline CDR1 and CDR2 sequences are MNHNS and SASEGT.

This sequence joins TRBV9 and TRBJ1-3, with TRBD1 identical over 9 bases. The CDR3 has 19 amino acids. V shed 0 bases, J shed 3 bases, and the junction held 13 bases outside the gene matches. CDR1 is SGDLS and CDR2 is YYNGEE in the germline V gene. Written as DNA, the CDR3 is TGTGCCAGCAGCGTAGCCGGGACAGGGAAGGGTTCTTATGGAAACACCATATATTTT. The encoded protein is CASSVAGTGKGSYGNTIYF.

The chain employs TRBV10-3 and TRBJ1-1, with a possible D match to TRBD1 (5 bases). CDR3 length: 14 amino acids. CDR1 is ENHRY, CDR2 SYGVKD, per germline. The V end lost 5 bases, the J end lost 4 bases, and 14 bases lay between the germline ends. CDR3 coding DNA: TGTGCCATCAGTCTGGGGGGTTTAGCCACTGAAGCTTTCTTT. Translating gives CAISLGGLATEAFF.

V gene TRBV2 combines with J gene TRBJ2-5, with D perhaps being TRBD1 or TRBD2 (5 bases each). Trimming stripped 6 bases from V and 3 bases from J, with 5 bases between. CDR1 and CDR2 (germline): SNHLY, FYNNEI. The CDR3 consists of 11 residues. The CDR3, as DNA: TGTGCCAGCAGGGGGGAAGAGACCCAGTACTTC. Translated, it gives CASRGEETQYF.

V and J are TRBV5-5 and TRBJ2-1; D may be TRBD2 (5 bases). Germline V gene lookup returns CDR1 SGHKS and CDR2 YYEKEE (reference sequence). The CDR3 runs to 16 residues. With 0 bases removed from V and 6 bases from J, the gap between germline ends came to 16 bases. The CDR3 here is CASSLGVGAVGNEQFF. Here the CDR3 DNA reads TGTGCCAGCAGCTTGGGGGTGGGAGCCGTTGGCAATGAGCAGTTCTTC.

The genes are TRBV28 and TRBJ1-2; the D gene is possibly TRBD1 (5 bases). This CDR3 region has 16 residues. CDR1 MDHEN and CDR2 SYDVKM come from the germline V gene. Trimming removed 2 bases at V and 8 bases at J, with 21 bases between. The DNA for the CDR3 is TGTGCCAGCAGTTTAAGCAGGGTCCCTAACTTTGGCGGCTACACCTTC. Translating gives CASSLSRVPNFGGYTF.

The chain couples TRBV6-1 to TRBJ1-2; no clear D. This CDR3 comprises 18 residues. V was shortened by 1 base and J by 4 bases, with 22 bases between the two germline ends. CDR1 is MNHNS and CDR2 is SASEGT in the germline V gene. CDR3 region: CASSEDRRRGRVAYGYTF. DNA of the CDR3: TGTGCCAGCAGTGAAGATAGGCGCCGGGGAAGGGTCGCCTATGGCTACACCTTC.

This clone was counted once. This chain uses TRBV6-4 with TRBJ1-5; 7 bases line up with TRBD1. In germline, CDR1 is MRHNA, CDR2 SNTAGT. V lost 8 bases to trimming and J lost 0 bases; unmatched junction nucleotides: 16. The CDR3 extends over 18 amino acids. The CDR3 nucleotides read TGTGCCAGCTTTTTCCTGGCGACAGGGCTTAATAGCAATCAGCCCCAGCATTTT. It encodes CASFFLATGLNSNQPQHF.

The chain couples TRBV21-1 to TRBJ1-4; the table names TRBD1, a call not compared with the DNA. TRBV21-1 is a known pseudogene. CDR3 length: 15 residues. CDR3 sequence (DNA): TGTGCCAGCAGCCCCAGAAAGGGGTCTAATGAAAAACTGTTTTTT. Its translation: CASSPRKGSNEKLFF.

This clone was detected only once. The chain couples TRBV30 to TRBJ2-7; no clear D. The CDR3 is 12 residues long. V was trimmed by 0 bases and J by 5 bases, leaving 8 bases between them. Germline CDR1 reads GTSNPN; CDR2 reads SVGIG (reference sequence). As DNA, the CDR3 is TGTGCCTGGAGTGTAAATTGGGACGAGCAGTACTTC. This translates into CAWSVNWDEQYF.

The chain links TRBV27 to TRBJ1-1; tentative D call: TRBD1 (5 bases). The V and J ends lost 5 bases and 7 bases respectively, with 20 bases between them. Looked up from germline, CDR1 is MNHEY and CDR2 is SMNVEV (reference sequence). The CDR3 is made up of 15 amino acids. DNA for the CDR3: TGTGCCAGCAGTGATATGACCTTGGACACAAATGAAGCTTTCTTT. Protein: CASSDMTLDTNEAFF.

This chain joins TRBV10-3 and TRBJ2-5; D might be TRBD1 or TRBD2, each matching 5 bases. Germline loops: CDR1 ENHRY, CDR2 SYGVKD. Trimming removed 4 bases from V and 5 bases from J, with 5 bases in between. This CDR3 comprises 11 residues. CDR3 amino acids: CAISGGETQYF. The CDR3 nucleotides read TGTGCCATCAGTGGGGGGGAGACCCAGTACTTC.

This clone was observed once. The chain employs TRBV9 and TRBJ2-7, with D unresolved. The CDR3 contains 15 residues. Germline CDR1 is SGDLS and CDR2 is YYNGEE. The ends were cut back, 0 bases at V and 3 bases at J, with 13 bases in the middle. CDR3 residues: CASSVGVGQNYEQYF. CDR3 in DNA: TGTGCCAGCAGCGTAGGGGTAGGGCAGAACTACGAGCAGTACTTC.

This chain joins TRBV28 and TRBJ2-5; 8 nucleotides line up with TRBD1. CDR1 MDHEN and CDR2 SYDVKM come from the germline V gene. This CDR3 contains 15 residues. Losses at the gene ends were 6 bases for V and 1 base for J; bases not matched to a gene: 7. CDR3: CASSTTGTGQETQYF. In DNA form, the CDR3 reads TGTGCCAGCAGCACAACCGGGACAGGCCAAGAGACCCAGTACTTC.